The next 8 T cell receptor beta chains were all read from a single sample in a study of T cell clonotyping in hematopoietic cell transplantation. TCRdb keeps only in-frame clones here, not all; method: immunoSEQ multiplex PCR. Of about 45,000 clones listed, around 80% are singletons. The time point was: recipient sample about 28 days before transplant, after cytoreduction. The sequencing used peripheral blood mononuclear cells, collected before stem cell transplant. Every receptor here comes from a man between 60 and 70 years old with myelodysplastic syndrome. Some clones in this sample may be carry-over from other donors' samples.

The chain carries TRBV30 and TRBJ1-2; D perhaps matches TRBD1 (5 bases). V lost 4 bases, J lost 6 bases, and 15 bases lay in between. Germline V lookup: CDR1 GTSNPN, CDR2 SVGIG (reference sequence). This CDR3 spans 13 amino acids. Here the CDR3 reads CAWTSGVGNGYTF. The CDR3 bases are TGTGCCTGGACCTCGGGGGTGGGCAATGGCTACACCTTC.

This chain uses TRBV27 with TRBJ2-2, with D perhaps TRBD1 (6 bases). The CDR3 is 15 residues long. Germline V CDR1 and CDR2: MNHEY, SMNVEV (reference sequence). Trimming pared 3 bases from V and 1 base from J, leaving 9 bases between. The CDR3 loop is CASSFQTGNTGELFF. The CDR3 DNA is TGTGCCAGCAGTTTCCAGACAGGGAACACCGGGGAGCTGTTTTTT.

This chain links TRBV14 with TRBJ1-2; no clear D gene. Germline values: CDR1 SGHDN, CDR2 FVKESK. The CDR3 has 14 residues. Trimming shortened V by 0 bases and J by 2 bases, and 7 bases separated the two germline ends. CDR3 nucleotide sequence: TGTGCCAGCAGCCAAGATCGGGGAAACTATGGCTACACCTTC. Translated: CASSQDRGNYGYTF.

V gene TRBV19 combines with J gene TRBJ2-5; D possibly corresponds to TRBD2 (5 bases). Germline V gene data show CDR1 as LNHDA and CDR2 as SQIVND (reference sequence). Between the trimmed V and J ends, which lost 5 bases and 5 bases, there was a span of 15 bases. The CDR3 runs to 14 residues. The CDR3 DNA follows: TGTGCCAGTAGTGAAGGACTCTATGCCGAGACCCAGTACTTC. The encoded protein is CASSEGLYAETQYF.

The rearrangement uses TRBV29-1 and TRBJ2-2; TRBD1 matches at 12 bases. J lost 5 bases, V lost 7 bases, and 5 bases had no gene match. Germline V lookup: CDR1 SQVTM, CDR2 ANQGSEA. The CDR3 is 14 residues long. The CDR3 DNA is TGCAGCGGCGGGACAGGGGGCGAGACCGGGGAGCTGTTTTTT. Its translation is CSGGTGGETGELFF.

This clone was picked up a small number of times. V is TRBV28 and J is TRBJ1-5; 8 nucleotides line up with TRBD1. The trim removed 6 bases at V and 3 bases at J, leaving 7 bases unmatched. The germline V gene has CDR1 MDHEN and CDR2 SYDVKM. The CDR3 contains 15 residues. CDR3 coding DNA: TGTGCCAGCAGCTCCTGGACAGGGAACAATCAGCCCCAGCATTTT. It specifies CASSSWTGNNQPQHF.

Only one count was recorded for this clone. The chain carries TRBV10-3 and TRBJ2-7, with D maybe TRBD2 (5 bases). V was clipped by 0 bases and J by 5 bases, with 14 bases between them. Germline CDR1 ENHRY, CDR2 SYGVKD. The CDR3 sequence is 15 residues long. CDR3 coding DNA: TGTGCCATCAGTGAGTCGAGGGTAGGGAAGCACGAGCAGTACTTC. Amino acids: CAISESRVGKHEQYF.

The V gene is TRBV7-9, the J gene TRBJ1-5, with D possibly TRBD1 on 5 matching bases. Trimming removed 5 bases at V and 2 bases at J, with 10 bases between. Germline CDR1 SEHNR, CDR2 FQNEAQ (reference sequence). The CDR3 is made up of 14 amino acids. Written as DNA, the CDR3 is TGTGCCAGCAGCCCAGGGATCGGCAATCAGCCCCAGCATTTT. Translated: CASSPGIGNQPQHF.